The 30 T cell receptor beta chains given below trace back to one sample, sequenced in a study of glioma-infiltrating T cells after dendritic cell vaccination. Here immunoSEQ multiplex PCR was the method, and the copy in TCRdb shows in-frame clones only, minus some. The table includes under 100,000 clones, roughly 84% detected once. This specimen was blood, taken before dendritic cell vaccination. The receptors were sampled from a human donor with glioblastoma.

CDR3 in amino acids: CASSLISSGEETQYF. CDR3 sequence (DNA): TGCGCCAGCAGCTTGATCTCTAGCGGAGAAGAGACCCAGTACTTC. This chain connects TRBV5-1 to TRBJ2-5, with 7 nucleotides matching TRBD2. The CDR3 loop spans 15 amino acids. V shed 1 base, J shed 3 bases, and the junction held 6 bases outside the gene matches. Germline V gives CDR1 SGHRS, CDR2 YFSETQ.

J is TRBJ1-6 and V is TRBV10-2; maybe TRBD1 (5 bases). The CDR3 has 14 amino acids. V lost 2 bases to trimming and J lost 10 bases, with 12 bases between them. Germline CDR1 is WSHSY and CDR2 is SAAADI. CDR3 residues: CASSEPGGGSPLHF. CDR3 sequence (DNA): TGCGCCAGCAGTGAGCCGGGGGGTGGGTCACCCCTCCACTTT.

The V and J genes are TRBV5-1 and TRBJ2-5; TRBD2 aligns across 14 bases. The CDR3 has 16 amino acids. V lost 4 bases, J lost 4 bases, and 6 bases stayed unmatched. Germline CDR1 and CDR2: SGHRS and YFSETQ. The CDR3 region is CASSPGLAGVGETQYF. As DNA, the CDR3 is TGCGCCAGCAGCCCGGGACTAGCGGGAGTAGGAGAGACCCAGTACTTC.

V usage is TRBV6-5 and J usage is TRBJ2-7; 8 nucleotides agree with TRBD2. This CDR3 spans 15 amino acids. Looked up from germline, CDR1 is MNHEY and CDR2 is SVGAGI. V trimming: 8 bases; J trimming: 2 bases; junction bases outside the gene matches: 11. As DNA, the CDR3 is TGTGCCAGCCGAGACTTAGCGGGGACCCCCTACGAGCAGTACTTC. Translation: CASRDLAGTPYEQYF.

This chain links TRBV2 with TRBJ1-5, with D maybe TRBD1 (6 bases). CDR1 is SNHLY, CDR2 FYNNEI, per germline. The V gene lost 3 bases and the J gene lost 0 bases, with 9 bases spanning the gap. The CDR3 spans 15 residues. CDR3 nucleotide sequence: TGTGCCAGCAGTGATTGGGGGCTTAGCAATCAGCCCCAGCATTTT. This sequence encodes CASSDWGLSNQPQHF.

V gene TRBV19 combines with J gene TRBJ1-1; a weak D match, TRBD1 (5 bases). Between the trimmed V and J ends, which lost 5 bases and 4 bases, there was a span of 17 bases. This CDR3 comprises 15 residues. Germline CDR1 reads LNHDA; CDR2 reads SQIVND (reference sequence). The CDR3 sequence is CASSRKGPPSTEAFF. CDR3 DNA sequence: TGTGCCAGTAGTCGAAAGGGGCCTCCGAGCACTGAAGCTTTCTTT.

This rearrangement joins TRBV7-8 to TRBJ2-7, with 10 bases lining up with TRBD2. The CDR3 has 14 amino acids. Germline values: CDR1 SGHVS, CDR2 FQNEAQ. V shed 2 bases and J 3 bases; nucleotides not matched to a gene: 1. CDR3 nucleotide sequence: TGTGCCAGCAGCTTACTAGCGGGGGACTACGAGCAGTACTTC. It codes for CASSLLAGDYEQYF.

This clone was detected only a few times. V gene TRBV4-3 combines with J gene TRBJ1-2; D is ambiguous. Germline-derived CDR1 and CDR2 are LGHNA and YSLEER. V was shortened by 4 bases and J by 7 bases, with 22 bases between the two germline ends. The CDR3 loop spans 16 amino acids. The chain's CDR3 is CASSPSLTRLYFGYTF. The CDR3 DNA reads as TGCGCCAGCAGCCCCTCCTTGACTCGACTCTACTTTGGCTACACCTTC.

The rearrangement uses TRBV7-6 and TRBJ2-3, with D perhaps TRBD2 (5 bases). Looked up from germline, CDR1 is SGHVS and CDR2 is FNYEAQ. This CDR3 comprises 14 residues. V lost 5 bases, J lost 7 bases, and 16 bases lay in between. The CDR3 nucleotides read TGTGCCAGCAGCCCAGACTCGGGAACTAATACGCAGTATTTT. This translates into CASSPDSGTNTQYF.

This clone was detected once. This chain links TRBV9 with TRBJ2-1, with TRBD2 matching 11 bases. The germline V gene has CDR1 SGDLS and CDR2 YYNGEE. V shed 0 bases, J shed 4 bases, and the junction held 6 bases outside the gene matches. The length of the CDR3 is 17 residues. CDR3 region: CASSVVAGGPGYNEQFF. CDR3 sequence (DNA): TGTGCCAGCAGCGTAGTAGCGGGAGGGCCGGGGTACAATGAGCAGTTCTTC.

This rearrangement joins TRBV29-1 to TRBJ2-7, with TRBD2 matching over 7 bases. The CDR3 spans 15 residues. Trimming cost V 3 bases and J 1 base; bases outside gene matches: 9. CDR1 is SQVTM, CDR2 ANQGSEA, per germline. This CDR3 is CSVDGWAGDSYEQYF. The CDR3 DNA reads as TGCAGCGTTGACGGATGGGCGGGGGATTCCTACGAGCAGTACTTC.

This clone was seen a few times. V gene TRBV7-2 combines with J gene TRBJ2-7; 8 bases are a match to TRBD2. The junction had 6 bases not matched to a gene; V was cut back by 1 base and J by 4 bases. This CDR3 region has 15 residues. In germline, CDR1 is SGHTA, CDR2 FQGNSA. The CDR3 DNA is TGTGCCAGCAGCTTAGTTGGTAGCGGGGCATACGAGCAGTACTTC. The encoded protein is CASSLVGSGAYEQYF.

V and J are TRBV4-3 and TRBJ1-2, with a possible D match to TRBD1 (5 bases). Between the trimmed V and J ends, which lost 1 base and 2 bases, there was a span of 5 bases. Germline-derived CDR1 and CDR2 are LGHNA and YSLEER. The CDR3 length is 13 residues. CDR3 coding DNA: TGCGCCAGCAGCCAAGGACAGAACTATGGCTACACCTTC. It translates to CASSQGQNYGYTF.

Comment on this clone: Other DNA sequences within the sample encode an identical CDR3. The chain carries TRBV5-1 and TRBJ2-7; tentatively, D is TRBD2 (6 bases). The V gene lost 0 bases and the J gene lost 2 bases, with 12 bases spanning the gap. The germline V gene has CDR1 SGHRS and CDR2 YFSETQ. The CDR3 length is 15 residues. The CDR3 nucleotides are TGCGCCAGCAGCTTGGCCGCCGGGGGTCCCTACGAGCAGTACTTC. Its protein product is CASSLAAGGPYEQYF.

The rearrangement uses TRBV4-3 and TRBJ1-5; 10 nucleotides match TRBD1. J gave up 2 bases and V 0 bases, and 10 bases lay outside the gene matches. Germline CDR1 LGHNA, CDR2 YSLEER. The CDR3 has 19 residues. CDR3 bases: TGCGCCAGCAGCCAAGACCGGACAGGGGGAACAACGGGCAATCAGCCCCAGCATTTT. Amino acids: CASSQDRTGGTTGNQPQHF.

The rearrangement joins TRBV6-5 to TRBJ2-7; D unclear. This CDR3 comprises 12 residues. Trimming pared 0 bases from V and 6 bases from J, leaving 6 bases between. Germline CDR1 MNHEY, CDR2 SVGAGI. The CDR3 region has the DNA TGTGCCAGCAGTTACTCGAGGAGCGAGCAGTACTTC. Translation: CASSYSRSEQYF.

This clone was observed a few times. This sequence joins TRBV5-1 and TRBJ1-2; no clear D gene. This CDR3 comprises 13 residues. Germline loops: CDR1 SGHRS, CDR2 YFSETQ. Deletions cut 3 bases from V and 7 bases from J, with 13 bases between. This CDR3 is CASSSSEDSGYTF. The CDR3 region has the DNA TGCGCCAGCAGCTCCTCGGAGGATAGTGGCTACACCTTC.

J is TRBJ2-5 and V is TRBV6-5; no clear D. The J call may not be correct, given that the DNA end is closer to TRBJ2-7. CDR3 length equals 12 residues. From germline, CDR1 is MNHEY and CDR2 SVGAGI. The CDR3 sequence: CASSSLSYEQYF. The CDR3 DNA is TGTGCCAGCAGTTCACTTTCCTACGAGCAGTACTTC.

This chain uses TRBV10-1 with TRBJ2-1, with D maybe TRBD1 (6 bases). Germline V gene data show CDR1 as WNHNN and CDR2 as SYGVQD (reference sequence). Trimming removed 0 bases at V and 7 bases at J, with 10 bases between. This CDR3 is 14 amino acids long. The CDR3 is CASSESGRGNEQFF. DNA of the CDR3: TGCGCCAGCAGTGAGTCGGGCAGGGGAAATGAGCAGTTCTTC.

In its sample, this clone was seen once. This chain links TRBV7-3 with TRBJ2-5; TRBD2 agrees at 13 bases. V lost 2 bases, J lost 5 bases, and 2 bases stayed unmatched. CDR1 is SGHTA and CDR2 is FQGTGA in the germline V gene. The CDR3 covers 15 residues. The CDR3 region is CASSLGLAGVETQYF. The DNA for the CDR3 is TGTGCCAGCAGCTTAGGACTAGCGGGAGTTGAGACCCAGTACTTC.

The table lists this clone with a count of one. The chain combines TRBV7-3 with TRBJ2-1, with a weak D call TRBD2 (6 bases). Germline lookup yields CDR1 SGHTA and CDR2 FQGTGA. The CDR3 runs 12 residues. V lost 5 bases and J lost 9, with 11 bases in between. The CDR3 DNA reads TGTGCCAGCAGCATCGGAGGGACTGAGCAGTTCTTC. This encodes CASSIGGTEQFF.

This clone has only a few counts. V is TRBV2 and J is TRBJ1-4; TRBD1 aligns across 11 bases. This CDR3 is built from 14 residues. CDR1 and CDR2 (germline): SNHLY, FYNNEI. J lost 5 bases, V lost 6 bases, and 2 bases had no gene match. Here the CDR3 reads CASRDRGRNEKLFF. The CDR3 DNA reads as TGTGCCAGCAGGGACAGGGGGCGGAATGAAAAACTGTTTTTT.

The chain has TRBV5-1 and TRBJ1-4; D is unclear. V was pared by 4 bases and J by 8 bases, with 18 bases between. Germline CDR1 is SGHRS and CDR2 is YFSETQ. This CDR3 spans 15 amino acids. The CDR3 here is CASSQDGGWEEKLFF. In DNA, the CDR3 is TGCGCCAGCAGCCAGGACGGAGGGTGGGAAGAAAAACTGTTTTTT.

This chain uses TRBV11-3 with TRBJ2-7; the D gene is possibly TRBD2 (6 bases). Trimming left V 0 bases short and J 0 bases short, with 9 bases between. CDR3 length: 15 amino acids. Germline V gene sequence: CDR1 SGHNT, CDR2 YENEEA. The CDR3 DNA follows: TGTGCCAGCAGCTTAGAGCGGGGCCTCTCCTACGAGCAGTACTTC. This codes for CASSLERGLSYEQYF.

This clone appeared a single time. V and J are TRBV7-6 and TRBJ1-5, with TRBD1 matching 9 bases. Germline values: CDR1 SGHVS, CDR2 FNYEAQ. The CDR3 is made up of 14 amino acids. V shed 5 bases, J shed 4 bases, and the junction held 3 bases outside the gene matches. The CDR3 nucleotides are TGTGCCAGCAGCGCCGGGACAGGGAATCAGCCCCAGCATTTT. This gives the protein CASSAGTGNQPQHF.

This chain joins TRBV2 and TRBJ2-7, with a weak D call TRBD2 (5 bases). The V and J ends lost 4 bases and 4 bases respectively, with 14 bases between them. Germline V lookup: CDR1 SNHLY, CDR2 FYNNEI. The CDR3 has 14 amino acids. CDR3 loop: CASSVASSGYEQYF. The CDR3 bases are TGTGCCAGCAGTGTGGCTAGCTCAGGATACGAGCAGTACTTC.

The rearrangement joins TRBV6-1 to TRBJ1-6, with 9 bases matching TRBD1. The trim removed 4 bases at V and 10 bases at J, leaving 8 bases unmatched. This CDR3 has 15 residues. Looked up from germline, CDR1 is MNHNS and CDR2 is SASEGT. The chain's CDR3 is CASSASGTGKSPLHF. The CDR3 DNA reads as TGTGCCAGCAGTGCTTCCGGGACAGGGAAATCACCCCTCCACTTT.

Here the CDR3 DNA reads TGTGCCAGCAGCCGTCCCCGTACAGGGGCAGGTGAAGCTTTCTTT. Amino acid sequence: CASSRPRTGAGEAFF. The chain employs TRBV7-9 and TRBJ1-1; TRBD1 matches 7 bases. This CDR3 spans 15 amino acids. The germline CDR1 and CDR2 sequences are SEHNR and FQNEAQ (reference sequence). J was trimmed by 7 bases and V by 5 bases; bases with no gene match: 13. Filled out from reference TRBV7-9 and TRBJ1-1, the complete variable domain reads DTGVSQNPRHKITKRGQNVTFRCDPISEHNRLYWYRQTLGQGPEFLTYFQNEAQLEKSRLLSDRFSAERPKGSFSTLEIQRTEQGDSAMYLCASSRPRTGAGEAFFGQGTRLTVV.

V and J are TRBV19 and TRBJ1-5, with D perhaps matching TRBD1 (5 bases). V was trimmed by 7 bases and J by 2 bases, leaving 18 bases between them. This CDR3 has 16 amino acids. Germline CDR1 LNHDA, CDR2 SQIVND (reference sequence). The CDR3 nucleotides read TGTGCCAGTACCCCTGAAGGGGATTGGCGCAATCAGCCCCAGCATTTT. This sequence encodes CASTPEGDWRNQPQHF.

There are a few counts of this clone. The chain combines TRBV7-2 with TRBJ2-7; D possibly corresponds to TRBD2 (5 bases). Trimming shortened V by 5 bases and J by 5 bases, and 7 bases separated the two germline ends. The CDR3 runs 11 residues. The germline gives CDR1 SGHTA, CDR2 FQGNSA. CDR3 sequence (DNA): TGTGCCAGCAGCCGGACTCACGAGCAGTACTTC. It is translated as CASSRTHEQYF. Drawing the rest from reference TRBV7-2 and TRBJ2-7, the complete variable domain is GAGVSQSPSNKVTEKGKDVELRCDPISGHTALYWYRQSLGQGLEFLIYFQGNSAPDKSGLPSDRFSAERTGGSVSTLTIQRTQQEDSAVYLCASSRTHEQYFGPGTRLTVT.